Presented here are 27 T cell receptor beta chains from one specimen sequenced in a study of blood T cell repertoires in COVID-19. Sequencing used immunoSEQ multiplex PCR; TCRdb keeps in-frame clones, though not all of them. The sample shows about 290,000 clones, over 80% of them seen only once. The sequencing sample was made of peripheral blood. Receptor source: a woman between 50 and 59 years old with active or convalescent COVID-19.

V gene TRBV7-8 combines with J gene TRBJ1-2, with D possibly matching TRBD1 (6 bases). Germline assignment: CDR1 SGHVS and CDR2 FQNEAQ. There are 18 residues in the CDR3. The V end was cut by 1 base, the J end by 3 bases, with 21 bases between. The CDR3 sequence: CASSLVLLGQGMDYGYTF. In nucleotides, the CDR3 is TGTGCCAGCAGCTTAGTGTTATTGGGCCAGGGGATGGACTATGGCTACACCTTC.

CDR3 sequence: CATSRDGGAGQPQHF. The CDR3 nucleotides read TGTGCCACCAGCAGAGATGGGGGGGCGGGCCAGCCCCAGCATTTT. The V and J genes are TRBV15 and TRBJ1-5; weak D call: TRBD1 (6 bases). The germline gives CDR1 LNHNV, CDR2 YYDKDF (reference sequence). The V gene lost 0 bases and the J gene lost 7 bases, with 13 bases spanning the gap. The CDR3 covers 15 residues.

This clone was seen a single time. J is TRBJ1-4 and V is TRBV15; D perhaps matches TRBD1 (5 bases). Trimming shortened V by 1 base and J by 8 bases, and 14 bases separated the two germline ends. The CDR3 is 15 residues long. Germline V gene data show CDR1 as LNHNV and CDR2 as YYDKDF (reference sequence). CDR3 sequence (DNA): TGTGCCACCAGCAGAGGCCAGGCGGGACCGGAAAAACTGTTTTTT. Translated, it gives CATSRGQAGPEKLFF.

This chain uses TRBV10-3 with TRBJ2-3, with TRBD2 matching 7 bases. Germline CDR1 reads ENHRY; CDR2 reads SYGVKD. The CDR3 covers 14 residues. With 5 bases clipped from V and 0 bases from J, the junction kept 2 bases outside the gene matches. The CDR3 is CAISTSVSTDTQYF. CDR3 DNA sequence: TGTGCCATCAGTACTAGCGTTAGCACAGATACGCAGTATTTT.

The chain couples TRBV9 to TRBJ2-1; a weak D match, TRBD2 (5 bases). This CDR3 is built from 16 residues. V lost 0 bases and J 8 bases, leaving 18 bases between the germline ends. Germline CDR1 reads SGDLS; CDR2 reads YYNGEE. The CDR3 loop is CASSVEVKGYGDEQFF. CDR3 nucleotide sequence: TGTGCCAGCAGCGTAGAGGTGAAGGGCTACGGGGATGAGCAGTTCTTC.

The gene calls are TRBV30 and TRBJ1-1, with D uncertain. The germline gives CDR1 GTSNPN, CDR2 SVGIG (reference sequence). The CDR3 has 13 amino acids. V was shortened by 0 bases and J by 6 bases, with 11 bases between the two germline ends. CDR3 nucleotide sequence: TGTGCCTGGAGTGTCACCCAGTTGCCTGAAGCTTTCTTT. It is translated as CAWSVTQLPEAFF.

The chain is built from TRBV27 and TRBJ2-1; 8 bases map to TRBD2. CDR3 length: 16 amino acids. Per germline, CDR1 MNHEY and CDR2 SMNVEV (reference sequence). J was trimmed by 2 bases and V by 3 bases; bases with no gene match: 6. The CDR3 DNA reads TGTGCCAGCAGTTTTCGGAGCGGGAGACCCTACAATGAGCAGTTCTTC. It specifies CASSFRSGRPYNEQFF.

This clone was found once. The J gene is TRBJ2-5, the V gene TRBV9, with TRBD1 matching 9 bases. Germline CDR1 SGDLS, CDR2 YYNGEE. V gave up 4 bases and J gave up 4 bases; unmatched junction bases: 5. The CDR3 spans 14 residues. The CDR3 reads CASSWTGEGETQYF. The CDR3 DNA sequence: TGTGCCAGCAGCTGGACAGGGGAGGGAGAGACCCAGTACTTC.

J is TRBJ1-2 and V is TRBV10-3, with D maybe TRBD1 (5 bases). The CDR3 is 15 residues long. Germline-derived CDR1 and CDR2 are ENHRY and SYGVKD. Trimming removed 5 bases at V and 6 bases at J, with 19 bases between. The CDR3 here is CAISTLLGGFDGYTF. The CDR3 region has the DNA TGTGCCATCAGTACCCTCCTGGGGGGGTTCGATGGCTACACCTTC.

The rearrangement joins TRBV6-5 to TRBJ2-3; no definite D call. The V gene lost 5 bases and the J gene lost 2 bases, with 14 bases spanning the gap. The germline gives CDR1 MNHEY, CDR2 SVGAGI. The CDR3 loop spans 15 amino acids. This CDR3 reads CASSPDGTATDTQYF. The CDR3 DNA follows: TGTGCCAGCAGTCCCGACGGTACAGCCACAGATACGCAGTATTTT.

The chain recombines TRBV21-1 with TRBJ2-3; TRBD2 is the table's D call, not checked against the DNA. TRBV21-1 is a pseudogene. The CDR3 spans 19 residues. CDR3 coding DNA: TGTGCCAGCAGCAAATTTGGTACTAGCGGGAGGCTTTTCACAGATACGCAGTATTTT. Translation: CASSKFGTSGRLFTDTQYF.

The chain couples TRBV28 to TRBJ2-7, with TRBD1 as a possible D gene (6 bases). The CDR3 loop spans 12 amino acids. CDR1 and CDR2 from the germline V gene are MDHEN and SYDVKM. V gave up 2 bases and J gave up 6 bases, with 8 bases separating them. In nucleotides, the CDR3 is TGTGCCAGCAGTTTAATCAGGGGCGAGCAGTACTTC. It translates to CASSLIRGEQYF. The full variable domain, rest sourced from reference TRBV28 and TRBJ2-7, is DVKVTQSSRYLVKRTGEKVFLECVQDMDHENMFWYRQDPGLGLRLIYFSYDVKMKEKGDIPEGYSVSREKKERFSLILESASTNQTSMYLCASSLIRGEQYFGPGTRLTVT.

The chain couples TRBV4-2 to TRBJ1-6; TRBD1 agrees at 8 bases. J lost 11 bases, V lost 7 bases, and 10 bases had no gene match. The CDR3 runs to 14 residues. CDR1 is LGHNA and CDR2 is YNFKEQ in the germline V gene. The CDR3 spells CASTQDREIPPLHF. Here the CDR3 DNA reads TGTGCCAGCACGCAGGACAGGGAAATTCCACCCCTCCACTTT.

This clone was seen more than once but under ten times. This rearrangement joins TRBV27 to TRBJ2-2, with 10 bases fitting TRBD2. Losses at the gene ends were 6 bases for V and 4 bases for J; bases not matched to a gene: 5. This CDR3 has 15 amino acids. Germline V gives CDR1 MNHEY, CDR2 SMNVEV (reference sequence). The CDR3 loop reads CASRASGSVTGELFF. The CDR3 DNA follows: TGTGCCAGCAGGGCTAGCGGGAGTGTCACCGGGGAGCTGTTTTTT.

The V gene is TRBV7-2, the J gene TRBJ2-7, with 8 bases fitting TRBD2. From germline, CDR1 is SGHTA and CDR2 FQGNSA. The CDR3 is 15 amino acids. Trimming cost V 3 bases and J 5 bases; bases outside gene matches: 9. The CDR3 nucleotides are TGTGCCAGCAGCTTCCAGACTAGCGCGGCGGACGAGCAGTACTTC. It specifies CASSFQTSAADEQYF.

V is TRBV19 and J is TRBJ2-5, with D tentatively TRBD1 (6 bases). Germline V gene sequence: CDR1 LNHDA, CDR2 SQIVND (reference sequence). This CDR3 is built from 12 residues. Trimming pared 7 bases from V and 0 bases from J, leaving 6 bases between. CDR3 sequence (DNA): TGTGCCAGTACAGGGGACCAAGAGACCCAGTACTTC. Its protein product is CASTGDQETQYF.

The chain joins TRBV6-5 to TRBJ1-3; tentatively, D is TRBD1 (5 bases). V was pared by 2 bases and J by 4 bases, with 9 bases between. The CDR3 loop spans 14 amino acids. CDR1 and CDR2 from the germline V gene are MNHEY and SVGAGI. CDR3: CASSYGARGNTIYF. The CDR3 nucleotides are TGTGCCAGCAGTTACGGGGCGAGAGGAAACACCATATATTTT.

The J gene is TRBJ1-1, the V gene TRBV28, with D possibly TRBD1 on 5 matching bases. CDR3 length: 19 residues. Trimming took 1 base from V and 4 from J, leaving 25 bases between them. From germline, CDR1 is MDHEN and CDR2 SYDVKM. CDR3 bases: TGTGCCAGCAGTTTATTCCCGGGACTGTCGCCTCTGATTGGCACTGAAGCTTTCTTT. Amino acid sequence: CASSLFPGLSPLIGTEAFF.

The chain combines TRBV12-3 or TRBV12-4 with TRBJ1-1; D not certain. V was shortened by 5 bases and J by 6 bases, with 13 bases between the two germline ends. CDR3 length: 13 amino acids. CDR3 DNA sequence: TGTGCCAGCAGTGCCCCGGGTCGCCCTGAAGCTTTCTTT. It specifies CASSAPGRPEAFF.

The chain recombines TRBV19 with TRBJ1-1; D is ambiguous. The CDR3 runs 16 residues. Germline-derived CDR1 and CDR2 are LNHDA and SQIVND (reference sequence). Trimming shortened V by 3 bases and J by 1 base, and 15 bases separated the two germline ends. The CDR3 nucleotides read TGTGCCAGTAGTATTTTGGTCGGGGTAGGGAACACTGAAGCTTTCTTT. Amino acids: CASSILVGVGNTEAFF.

The gene calls are TRBV9 and TRBJ1-4, with D unresolved. The germline gives CDR1 SGDLS, CDR2 YYNGEE. V was shortened by 3 bases and J by 5 bases, with 17 bases between the two germline ends. The CDR3 has 16 amino acids. The CDR3 region is CASSASTGAYNEKLFF. The CDR3, as DNA: TGTGCCAGCAGCGCTAGCACGGGTGCCTACAATGAAAAACTGTTTTTT.

The V and J genes are TRBV11-1 and TRBJ1-1, with a weak D call TRBD1 (6 bases). Germline-derived CDR1 and CDR2 are SGHAT and FQDESV (reference sequence). V lost 5 bases and J lost 6, with 10 bases in between. The CDR3 totals 12 residues. CDR3 amino acids: CASSHREPEAFF. CDR3 nucleotide sequence: TGTGCCAGCAGCCACAGGGAACCTGAAGCTTTCTTT.

CDR3 sequence (DNA): TGTGCCAGTAGTATGCGGGAAACAGCTACCTACGAGCAGTACTTC. This encodes CASSMRETATYEQYF. This rearrangement joins TRBV19 to TRBJ2-7, with TRBD2 as a possible D gene (6 bases). The CDR3 has 15 amino acids. Germline V gene sequence: CDR1 LNHDA, CDR2 SQIVND (reference sequence). V lost 3 bases and J 2 bases, leaving 14 bases between the germline ends.

This clone was counted at least ten times. V usage is TRBV29-1 and J usage is TRBJ2-7, with TRBD2 matching over 7 bases. CDR1 and CDR2 (germline): SQVTM, ANQGSEA. The CDR3 has 15 amino acids. V gave up 5 bases and J gave up 3 bases; unmatched junction bases: 13. The CDR3 DNA is TGCAGCGTTTTCCCTGGCGGGAGAGGTAACTACGAGCAGTACTTC. Protein product: CSVFPGGRGNYEQYF.

The V gene is TRBV7-9, the J gene TRBJ2-5; a possible D gene is TRBD1 (6 bases). The ends were cut back, 5 bases at V and 0 bases at J, with 16 bases in the middle. The CDR3 loop spans 16 amino acids. Germline V lookup: CDR1 SEHNR, CDR2 FQNEAQ (reference sequence). CDR3 sequence: CASSHWGPDDQETQYF. The CDR3 coding sequence is TGTGCCAGCAGCCACTGGGGGCCAGACGACCAAGAGACCCAGTACTTC.

This chain joins TRBV12-3 or TRBV12-4 and TRBJ1-1, with D uncertain. This CDR3 has 13 amino acids. V gave up 4 bases and J gave up 2 bases, with 8 bases separating them. CDR3 nucleotide sequence: TGTGCCAGCAGTTATTACATCAACACTGAAGCTTTCTTT. It encodes CASSYYINTEAFF.

V is TRBV15 and J is TRBJ1-2; 8 positions match TRBD1. The CDR3 length is 17 residues. The trim removed 0 bases at V and 4 bases at J, leaving 10 bases unmatched. Germline V lookup: CDR1 LNHNV, CDR2 YYDKDF (reference sequence). This CDR3 reads CATSRDHSRTGTYGYTF. The CDR3, as DNA: TGTGCCACCAGCAGAGATCACAGCCGGACAGGGACCTATGGCTACACCTTC.